The 30 T cell receptor beta chains below come from one sample, sequenced in a study of blood T cell repertoires in COVID-19. Assay used: immunoSEQ multiplex PCR; TCRdb lists only in-frame clones, some missing. The sample lists 150,000 to 200,000 clones, 89% occurring once. Material: PBMCs or T cells enriched from blood (not recorded which). Receptors were obtained from a middle-aged woman with acute COVID-19.

The chain carries TRBV7-9 and TRBJ2-7; D is perhaps TRBD1 (6 bases). Between the trimmed V and J ends, which lost 1 base and 2 bases, there was a span of 9 bases. This CDR3 contains 14 residues. Germline lookup yields CDR1 SEHNR and CDR2 FQNEAQ (reference sequence). The CDR3 loop is CASSLGTVPYEQYF. The CDR3 region has the DNA TGTGCCAGCAGCTTAGGGACAGTGCCCTACGAGCAGTACTTC.

A single count supports this clone. This chain uses TRBV2 with TRBJ2-5; 8 bases match TRBD1. CDR3 length equals 14 residues. The germline gives CDR1 SNHLY, CDR2 FYNNEI. V lost 8 bases, J lost 2 bases, and 7 bases stayed unmatched. In DNA, the CDR3 is TGTGCCAGCGGAAGGCGGACAGGGCAAGAGACCCAGTACTTC. Translated, it gives CASGRRTGQETQYF.

The rearrangement uses TRBV6-5 and TRBJ1-2; possibly TRBD1 for D (6 bases). This CDR3 is built from 13 residues. V was trimmed by 6 bases and J by 5 bases, leaving 13 bases between them. Germline V CDR1 and CDR2: MNHEY, SVGAGI. In nucleotides, the CDR3 is TGTGCCAGCAGCCGTTCAGGGGTTTATGGCTACACCTTC. The encoded protein is CASSRSGVYGYTF.

This clone was detected only a few times. The chain carries TRBV19 and TRBJ2-2; D gene ambiguous. Germline lookup yields CDR1 LNHDA and CDR2 SQIVND (reference sequence). CDR3 length: 14 amino acids. The V gene lost 6 bases and the J gene lost 2 bases, with 10 bases spanning the gap. The DNA for the CDR3 is TGTGCCAGTAGCCTTTATAGTAACACCGGGGAGCTGTTTTTT. Translated, it gives CASSLYSNTGELFF.

The rearrangement joins TRBV12-3 or TRBV12-4 to TRBJ2-1; D gene unclear. V was clipped by 5 bases and J by 4 bases, with 9 bases between them. The CDR3 length is 13 residues. CDR3 nucleotides: TGTGCCAGCAGTCTTACAGTTTACAATGAGCAGTTCTTC. It is translated as CASSLTVYNEQFF.

This chain joins TRBV2 and TRBJ2-6; D perhaps matches TRBD1 (6 bases). The CDR3 has 17 amino acids. Germline V gene data show CDR1 as SNHLY and CDR2 as FYNNEI. The V and J ends lost 2 bases and 2 bases respectively, with 13 bases between them. The CDR3 region is CASSETQGMTGANVLTF. The CDR3 coding sequence is TGTGCCAGCAGTGAAACCCAGGGGATGACTGGGGCCAACGTCCTGACTTTC.

The V gene is TRBV6-5, the J gene TRBJ1-3, with D tentatively TRBD1 (5 bases). V gave up 4 bases and J gave up 5 bases, with 9 bases separating them. Germline lookup yields CDR1 MNHEY and CDR2 SVGAGI. The CDR3 extends over 13 amino acids. For the CDR3, the DNA is TGTGCCAGCAGTTCAGGGCGCCGAAACACCATATATTTT. Protein sequence: CASSSGRRNTIYF.

V is TRBV30 and J is TRBJ1-1; TRBD1 matches 9 bases. Germline lookup yields CDR1 GTSNPN and CDR2 SVGIG (reference sequence). Trimming removed 2 bases from V and 6 bases from J; junction bases left unmatched: 4. The CDR3 runs to 13 residues. The CDR3 is CAWSTQGAPEAFF. The CDR3, as DNA: TGTGCCTGGAGTACACAGGGGGCCCCTGAAGCTTTCTTT.

The rearrangement links TRBV4-1 to TRBJ2-5; D is perhaps TRBD2 (6 bases). V was shortened by 0 bases and J by 5 bases, with 7 bases between the two germline ends. Germline lookup yields CDR1 MGHRA and CDR2 YSYEKL. The CDR3 has 13 residues. CDR3 protein: CASSQDGTETQYF. CDR3 nucleotide sequence: TGCGCCAGCAGCCAAGATGGGACTGAGACCCAGTACTTC.

V gene TRBV9 combines with J gene TRBJ2-1, with 10 bases fitting TRBD2. This CDR3 contains 15 residues. Germline-derived CDR1 and CDR2 are SGDLS and YYNGEE. Trimming removed 3 bases from V and 5 bases from J; junction bases left unmatched: 5. The chain's CDR3 is CASSGTSGGHNEQFF. Written as DNA, the CDR3 is TGTGCCAGCAGCGGGACTAGCGGTGGACACAATGAGCAGTTCTTC.

CDR3 region: CASRKGHLNTEAFF. In nucleotides, the CDR3 is TGTGCCAGCAGAAAAGGACACTTGAACACTGAAGCTTTCTTT. The chain has TRBV28 and TRBJ1-1, with a tentative D call TRBD1 (5 bases). This CDR3 has 14 amino acids. Trimming removed 6 bases from V and 0 bases from J, with 11 bases in between. Germline V gives CDR1 MDHEN, CDR2 SYDVKM. Full variable domain (missing parts from reference TRBV28 and TRBJ1-1): DVKVTQSSRYLVKRTGEKVFLECVQDMDHENMFWYRQDPGLGLRLIYFSYDVKMKEKGDIPEGYSVSREKKERFSLILESASTNQTSMYLCASRKGHLNTEAFFGQGTRLTVV.

Concerning this clone itself: A junction end diverges from the germline sequence, so it may reflect a read error. The rearrangement links TRBV27 to TRBJ1-6, with D possibly TRBD1 on 5 matching bases. Germline V gives CDR1 MNHEY, CDR2 SMNVEV (reference sequence). The CDR3 loop spans 15 amino acids. CDR3: CASSVRDSFNSPLHF. CDR3 DNA sequence: TGTGCCAGCAGTGTCCGGGACTCCTTTAATTCACCCCTCCACTTT.

This clone has only a few counts. The V gene is TRBV19, the J gene TRBJ1-6; no reliable D call. Germline V gene lookup returns CDR1 LNHDA and CDR2 SQIVND (reference sequence). V lost 3 bases and J lost 9, with 15 bases in between. This CDR3 is 15 amino acids long. CDR3 sequence (DNA): TGTGCCAGTAGTATCGGAAAGGGAGGAGGTTCACCCCTCCACTTT. Translated: CASSIGKGGGSPLHF.

This chain joins TRBV18 and TRBJ2-3; tentative D call: TRBD1 (6 bases). Germline CDR1 is KGHSH and CDR2 is LQKENI. The CDR3 sequence is 18 residues long. Trimming stripped 5 bases from V and 6 bases from J, with 27 bases between. The chain's CDR3 is CASSSRGRSYREADTQYF. The CDR3 DNA reads as TGTGCCAGCTCATCAAGGGGCCGGTCCTACAGGGAAGCTGATACGCAGTATTTT.

The V call is TRBV7-9, the J call TRBJ1-2; D is perhaps TRBD1 (6 bases). CDR1 and CDR2 (germline): SEHNR, FQNEAQ (reference sequence). This CDR3 spans 15 amino acids. Between the trimmed V and J ends, which lost 4 bases and 6 bases, there was a span of 18 bases. CDR3 loop: CASSSPVTGGDGYTF. The CDR3 nucleotides are TGTGCCAGCAGCTCACCCGTGACAGGAGGAGATGGCTACACCTTC.

This clone showed up just once. The rearrangement joins TRBV9 to TRBJ2-2; 9 bases fit TRBD1. In germline, CDR1 is SGDLS, CDR2 YYNGEE. V dropped 3 bases and J dropped 1; count of bases not matched to a gene: 4. The CDR3 loop spans 16 amino acids. The CDR3: CASSETGGGNTGELFF. The CDR3 DNA reads TGTGCCAGCAGCGAGACAGGGGGAGGGAACACCGGGGAGCTGTTTTTT.

The chain carries TRBV7-9 and TRBJ2-5, with 10 bases that match TRBD2. Unmatched junction bases numbered 10, after V lost 1 base and J lost 5 bases. The CDR3 spans 17 residues. CDR1 SEHNR and CDR2 FQNEAQ come from the germline V gene (reference sequence). CDR3 in DNA: TGTGCCAGCAGCTTAGGTCCGAGCGGGAGGGCGGAGGAGACCCAGTACTTC. It specifies CASSLGPSGRAEETQYF.

The gene calls are TRBV5-1 and TRBJ2-3, with D hard to call. Germline assignment: CDR1 SGHRS and CDR2 YFSETQ. V was cut by 3 bases and J by 1 base, with 12 bases left in between. The length of the CDR3 is 15 residues. DNA for the CDR3: TGCGCCAGCAGCTCTGGCAGGCCCGGCACAGATACGCAGTATTTT. This encodes CASSSGRPGTDTQYF.

V is TRBV19 and J is TRBJ2-7; D perhaps matches TRBD1 (5 bases). V lost 4 bases, J lost 0 bases, and 7 bases lay in between. The CDR3 is made up of 13 amino acids. CDR1 is LNHDA, CDR2 SQIVND, per germline (reference sequence). The CDR3 sequence: CASSNRGSYEQYF. The CDR3 DNA sequence: TGTGCCAGTAGTAATAGGGGCTCCTACGAGCAGTACTTC.

The chain combines TRBV5-4 with TRBJ2-7, with 9 nucleotides matching TRBD1. V gave up 4 bases and J gave up 5 bases; unmatched junction bases: 10. The CDR3 loop spans 15 amino acids. Germline values: CDR1 SGHNT, CDR2 YYREEE (reference sequence). The CDR3 nucleotides read TGTGCCAGCAGCGGTTTGGACAGGGGAGGGGACGAGCAGTACTTC. Translated: CASSGLDRGGDEQYF.

The rearrangement joins TRBV5-1 to TRBJ2-7; a weak D match, TRBD1 (7 bases). V lost 4 bases to trimming and J lost 4 bases, with 18 bases between them. Looked up from germline, CDR1 is SGHRS and CDR2 is YFSETQ. This CDR3 comprises 15 residues. CDR3 sequence reads: CASSLTGQEGYEQYF. CDR3 bases: TGCGCCAGCAGCCTGACCGGACAGGAGGGGTACGAGCAGTACTTC. Combining the CDR3 with reference TRBV5-1 and TRBJ2-7 gives the whole variable domain KAGVTQTPRYLIKTRGQQVTLSCSPISGHRSVSWYQQTPGQGLQFLFEYFSETQRNKGNFPGRFSGRQFSNSRSEMNVSTLELGDSALYLCASSLTGQEGYEQYFGPGTRLTVT.

This sequence joins TRBV7-9 and TRBJ2-5; 11 positions agree with TRBD2. The junction had 18 bases not matched to a gene; V was cut back by 5 bases and J by 4 bases. Germline CDR1 reads SEHNR; CDR2 reads FQNEAQ (reference sequence). The CDR3 contains 19 residues. In DNA form, the CDR3 reads TGTGCCAGCAGCACCCGGAGTAGCGGGGGGGCCTGGATCATAGAGACCCAGTACTTC. Protein product: CASSTRSSGGAWIIETQYF. Full variable domain (rest looked up from reference TRBV7-9 and TRBJ2-5): DTGVSQNPRHKITKRGQNVTFRCDPISEHNRLYWYRQTLGQGPEFLTYFQNEAQLEKSRLLSDRFSAERPKGSFSTLEIQRTEQGDSAMYLCASSTRSSGGAWIIETQYFGPGTRLLVL.

This sequence joins TRBV3-1 (or the pseudogene TRBV3-2) and TRBJ1-1; D unresolved. From germline, CDR1 is LGHDT and CDR2 YNNKEL (reference sequence). The CDR3 spans 14 residues. The ends were cut back, 6 bases at V and 7 bases at J, with 18 bases in the middle. This CDR3 is CASSPYPERNEAFF. The CDR3 DNA follows: TGTGCCAGCAGTCCATATCCGGAGAGGAATGAAGCTTTCTTT.

The chain joins TRBV9 to TRBJ2-1, with 8 bases aligning to TRBD2. Germline V lookup: CDR1 SGDLS, CDR2 YYNGEE. CDR3 length: 15 residues. V shed 3 bases, J shed 3 bases, and the junction held 5 bases outside the gene matches. The chain's CDR3 is CASSDTGTSYNEQFF. CDR3 bases: TGTGCCAGCAGCGATACCGGGACTAGCTACAATGAGCAGTTCTTC. Full variable domain (remainder filled in from reference TRBV9 and TRBJ2-1): DSGVTQTPKHLITATGQRVTLRCSPRSGDLSVYWYQQSLDQGLQFLIQYYNGEERAKGNILERFSAQQFPDLHSELNLSSLELGDSALYFCASSDTGTSYNEQFFGPGTRLTVL.

The CDR3 here is CASSRGLAGLETQYF. The DNA for the CDR3 is TGTGCCAGCAGCCGGGGACTAGCGGGTTTGGAGACCCAGTACTTC. The J gene is TRBJ2-5, the V gene TRBV14, with 12 bases that match TRBD2. CDR3 size: 15 residues. Germline assignment: CDR1 SGHDN and CDR2 FVKESK. J lost 5 bases, V lost 4 bases, and 5 bases had no gene match.

This clone has more than one count but fewer than ten. V is TRBV12-3 or TRBV12-4 and J is TRBJ2-7, with a weak D call TRBD2 (5 bases). The CDR3 extends over 13 amino acids. V dropped 5 bases and J dropped 7 bases, with 15 bases sitting between them. CDR3 coding DNA: TGTGCCAGCAGTCTCCACCTCACGGGGGAGCAGTACTTC. Amino acid sequence: CASSLHLTGEQYF.

The rearrangement joins TRBV28 to TRBJ2-7; D call uncertain. V was trimmed by 7 bases and J by 2 bases, leaving 9 bases between them. The CDR3 sequence is 12 residues long. Germline CDR1 is MDHEN and CDR2 is SYDVKM. CDR3 nucleotides: TGTGCCAGCACCAGATCAACCTACGAGCAGTACTTC. Residues: CASTRSTYEQYF.

This rearrangement joins TRBV18 to TRBJ1-2; possibly TRBD1 for D (5 bases). The germline V gene has CDR1 KGHSH and CDR2 LQKENI. This CDR3 spans 15 amino acids. Trimming removed 3 bases at V and 3 bases at J, with 14 bases between. The CDR3 DNA reads TGTGCCAGCTCACCGGGCAGGGCGGTCGACTATGGCTACACCTTC. Its translation is CASSPGRAVDYGYTF.

The rearrangement joins TRBV5-1 to TRBJ2-7, with 9 bases fitting TRBD1. Germline CDR1 is SGHRS and CDR2 is YFSETQ. The CDR3 is made up of 13 amino acids. Trimming cost V 3 bases and J 6 bases; bases outside gene matches: 4. The chain's CDR3 is CASSSGTGTEQYF. The CDR3 DNA is TGCGCCAGCAGCTCCGGGACAGGGACCGAGCAGTACTTC.

This clone has only one observation. The genes are TRBV19 and TRBJ1-2, with D perhaps TRBD1 (5 bases). From germline, CDR1 is LNHDA and CDR2 SQIVND (reference sequence). Trimming took 9 bases from V and 2 from J, leaving 7 bases between them. There are 11 residues in the CDR3. CDR3 coding DNA: TGTGCCAGCCGACAGAACTATGGCTACACCTTC. It specifies CASRQNYGYTF. Together with reference TRBV19 and TRBJ1-2, the CDR3 gives the full variable domain: DGGITQSPKYLFRKEGQNVTLSCEQNLNHDAMYWYRQDPGQGLRLIYYSQIVNDFQKGDIAEGYSVSREKKESFPLTVTSAQKNPTAFYLCASRQNYGYTFGSGTRLTVV.